These 8 T cell receptor beta chains originate from one sample sequenced in a study of blood T cell repertoires in COVID-19 (dated by TCRdb to between 2020 and 2021). Library construction relied on the immunoSEQ multiplex PCR assay. Not all clones reach the TCRdb copy of this immuneACCESS table, which keeps in-frame sequences only. Checked studies attribute under half of the gap to unresolved V genes and leave the rest unexplained. The sample table lists some 210,000 clones, around 81% of them with a count of one. Together, the top ten hold around 10% of the sample. Sequenced input: PBMCs or T cells enriched from blood (not recorded which). The receptors were gathered from a woman aged 50 to 60 with acute COVID-19.

The V call is TRBV19, the J call TRBJ1-3, with 8 bases that match TRBD1. J lost 2 bases, V lost 6 bases, and 3 bases had no gene match. Germline lookup yields CDR1 LNHDA and CDR2 SQIVND (reference sequence). CDR3 length equals 14 residues. The CDR3 reads CASRTTGAGNTIYF. The CDR3 nucleotides are TGTGCCAGTAGGACGACAGGGGCTGGAAACACCATATATTTT.

The rearrangement uses TRBV7-9 and TRBJ2-5; TRBD2 is a possible D gene (6 bases). Trimming removed 3 bases from V and 5 bases from J, with 16 bases in between. Germline V gene sequence: CDR1 SEHNR, CDR2 FQNEAQ (reference sequence). The CDR3 has 15 amino acids. The CDR3 loop is CASSFSTSMGETQYF. For the CDR3, the DNA is TGTGCCAGCAGCTTCAGTACTAGCATGGGTGAGACCCAGTACTTC.

The V gene is TRBV18, the J gene TRBJ2-1; 10 bases fit TRBD1. Losses at the gene ends were 5 bases for V and 2 bases for J; bases not matched to a gene: 0. The CDR3 length is 14 residues. Germline V gene sequence: CDR1 KGHSH, CDR2 LQKENI. The CDR3 is CASSGQGAYNEQFF. The CDR3 nucleotides read TGTGCCAGCTCAGGACAGGGGGCCTACAATGAGCAGTTCTTC.

Concerning this clone itself: This sample also contains other DNA sequences that code for the same CDR3. The chain combines TRBV6-5 with TRBJ1-1; D gene unclear. The CDR3 spans 12 residues. V was shortened by 6 bases and J by 4 bases, with 9 bases between the two germline ends. Germline V gives CDR1 MNHEY, CDR2 SVGAGI. The DNA for the CDR3 is TGTGCCAGCAGCCGGGAAAGCACTGAAGCTTTCTTT. Protein sequence: CASSRESTEAFF.

This clone was picked up a small number of times. The chain links TRBV5-1 to TRBJ1-1; D not resolved. V was cut by 0 bases and J by 1 base, with 7 bases left in between. Germline V gives CDR1 SGHRS, CDR2 YFSETQ. The CDR3 loop spans 14 amino acids. The CDR3 coding sequence is TGCGCCAGCAGCTTGGTTTGGCAGAACACTGAAGCTTTCTTT. It encodes CASSLVWQNTEAFF.

This clone turned up a few times. The rearrangement uses TRBV7-9 and TRBJ1-5; D is possibly TRBD1 (5 bases). Looked up from germline, CDR1 is SEHNR and CDR2 is FQNEAQ (reference sequence). The ends were cut back, 4 bases at V and 2 bases at J, with 18 bases in the middle. The CDR3 is 17 amino acids. In DNA form, the CDR3 reads TGTGCCAGCAGCTCGGACCGGGGGATCCCAGGCAATCAGCCCCAGCATTTT. Translation gives CASSSDRGIPGNQPQHF.

The chain employs TRBV9 and TRBJ2-5, with 7 bases aligning to TRBD2. The CDR3 consists of 17 residues. Trimming removed 0 bases from V and 4 bases from J; junction bases left unmatched: 12. Germline V gene lookup returns CDR1 SGDLS and CDR2 YYNGEE. CDR3 sequence reads: CASSVAWGTTRGETQYF. The CDR3 nucleotides read TGTGCCAGCAGCGTAGCCTGGGGGACTACCCGTGGAGAGACCCAGTACTTC.

CDR3 in DNA: TGTGCCAGCAGTTACCCCTCGGCTAGCGGGGGCCCGCCTGACAACTACGAGCAGTACTTC. As protein: CASSYPSASGGPPDNYEQYF. The chain has TRBV6-2 or TRBV6-3 and TRBJ2-7; 10 nucleotides align to TRBD2. This CDR3 is built from 20 residues. CDR1 and CDR2 (germline): MNHEY, SVGEGT. The V and J ends lost 2 bases and 3 bases, in that order; junction bases with no gene match: 19.